This T cell receptor (beta chain) comes out of a study of shared clonotypes between healthy human individuals. Study as a whole: A donor's plate count was three for CD4 naive and three for CD4 memory; CD8 naive had two and CD8 memory one.

The table came from immunoSEQ multiplex PCR; TCRdb's copy has only in-frame clones and leaves some out. The table lists 1.5 million to 2.5 million clones, 85% to 95% of them singletons, with less than 1.5% in the top ten. Overall study results and limits: Lower generation probabilities were found for non-shared clonotypes than for those shared by all four donors.

Worth noting for this clone: Its antigen remains unknown.

CDR3 length: 17 amino acids. V lost 0 bases to trimming and J lost 4 bases; unmatched junction nucleotides: 11. Germline-derived CDR1 and CDR2 are MNHNS and SASEGT. Terminally differentiated effector memory CD45RA+ cells were left out of the naive CD8 fraction, which was CD45RO-negative and positively selected for CCR7. Everyone who donated was a Caucasian adult who lived in Nashville, Tennessee. Sequenced sample: naive CD8+ T cells sorted from blood. The receptor was derived from a man between 18 and 35 years old in good health. This rearrangement joins TRBV6-1 to TRBJ2-5; TRBD1 matches at 7 bases. The CDR3 spells CASSEAAYRGLGETQYF. The CDR3 region has the DNA TGTGCCAGCAGTGAAGCGGCTTACAGGGGATTAGGAGAGACCCAGTACTTC.